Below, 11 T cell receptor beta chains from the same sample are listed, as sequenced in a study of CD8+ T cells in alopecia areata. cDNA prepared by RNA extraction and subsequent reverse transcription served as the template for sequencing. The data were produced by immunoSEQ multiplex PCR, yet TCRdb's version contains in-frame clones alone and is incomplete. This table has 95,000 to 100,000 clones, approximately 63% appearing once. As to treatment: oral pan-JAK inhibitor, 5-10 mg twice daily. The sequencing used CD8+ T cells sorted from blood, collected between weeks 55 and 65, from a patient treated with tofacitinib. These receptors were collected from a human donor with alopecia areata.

CDR3 region: CATSRGVAWITDTQYF. Here the CDR3 DNA reads TGTGCCACCAGCAGAGGGGTGGCGTGGATCACAGATACGCAGTATTTT. The V and J genes are TRBV15 and TRBJ2-3; no firm D call. Deletions cut 1 base from V and 2 bases from J, with 13 bases between. The germline gives CDR1 LNHNV, CDR2 YYDKDF (reference sequence). This CDR3 contains 16 residues.

CDR3 sequence (DNA): TGCGCCAGCAGCCAAGAGAGGGGACAGCTGAACACTGAAGCTTTCTTT. This sequence encodes CASSQERGQLNTEAFF. V gene TRBV4-1 combines with J gene TRBJ1-1; 7 positions match TRBD1. Germline lookup yields CDR1 MGHRA and CDR2 YSYEKL. The V segment lost 0 bases and the J segment 0 bases; nucleotides outside the gene matches: 4. CDR3 length equals 16 residues.

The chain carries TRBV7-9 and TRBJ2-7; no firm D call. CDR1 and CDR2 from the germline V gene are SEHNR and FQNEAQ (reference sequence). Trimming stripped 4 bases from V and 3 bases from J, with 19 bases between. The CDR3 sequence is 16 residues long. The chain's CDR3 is CASSSLRSGIGYEQYF. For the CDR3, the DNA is TGTGCCAGCAGCTCCCTCCGGTCTGGGATCGGCTACGAGCAGTACTTC.

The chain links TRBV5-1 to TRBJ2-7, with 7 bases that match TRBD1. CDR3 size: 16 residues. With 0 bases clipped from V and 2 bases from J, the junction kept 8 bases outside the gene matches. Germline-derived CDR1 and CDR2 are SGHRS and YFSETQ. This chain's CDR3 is CASSLGSGTAAYEQYF. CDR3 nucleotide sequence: TGCGCCAGCAGCTTGGGGTCCGGGACAGCGGCCTACGAGCAGTACTTC.

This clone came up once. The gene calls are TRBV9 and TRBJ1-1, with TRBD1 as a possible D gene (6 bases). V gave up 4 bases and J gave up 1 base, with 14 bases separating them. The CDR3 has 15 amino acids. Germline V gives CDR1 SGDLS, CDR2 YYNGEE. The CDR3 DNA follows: TGTGCCAGCAGCATGGGGACATTTGCGAACACTGAAGCTTTCTTT. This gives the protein CASSMGTFANTEAFF.

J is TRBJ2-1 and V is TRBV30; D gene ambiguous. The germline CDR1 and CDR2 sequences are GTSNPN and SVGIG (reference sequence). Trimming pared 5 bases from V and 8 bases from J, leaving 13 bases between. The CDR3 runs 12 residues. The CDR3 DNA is TGTGCCTGGGGTCCGGACGGCGATGAGCAGTTCTTC. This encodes CAWGPDGDEQFF.

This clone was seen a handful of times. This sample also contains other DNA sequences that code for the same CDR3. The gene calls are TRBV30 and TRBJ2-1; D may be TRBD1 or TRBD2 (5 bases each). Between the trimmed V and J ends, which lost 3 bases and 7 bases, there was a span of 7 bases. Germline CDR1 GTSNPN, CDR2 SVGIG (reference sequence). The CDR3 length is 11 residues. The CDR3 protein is CAWSRENEQFF. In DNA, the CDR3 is TGTGCCTGGAGCAGGGAGAATGAGCAGTTCTTC.

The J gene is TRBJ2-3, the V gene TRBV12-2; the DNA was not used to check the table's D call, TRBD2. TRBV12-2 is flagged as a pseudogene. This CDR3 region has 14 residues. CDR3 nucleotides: TGTGCAAGTCGCTTAGGGCGGAACACAGATACGCAGTATTTT. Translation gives CASRLGRNTDTQYF.

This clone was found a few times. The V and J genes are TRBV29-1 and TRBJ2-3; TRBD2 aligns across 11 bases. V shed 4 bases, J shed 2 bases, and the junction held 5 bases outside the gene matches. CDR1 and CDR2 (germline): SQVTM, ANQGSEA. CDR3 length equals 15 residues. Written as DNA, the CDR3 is TGCAGCGTTGCGGGGACTAGCGGAGTCACAGATACGCAGTATTTT. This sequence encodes CSVAGTSGVTDTQYF.

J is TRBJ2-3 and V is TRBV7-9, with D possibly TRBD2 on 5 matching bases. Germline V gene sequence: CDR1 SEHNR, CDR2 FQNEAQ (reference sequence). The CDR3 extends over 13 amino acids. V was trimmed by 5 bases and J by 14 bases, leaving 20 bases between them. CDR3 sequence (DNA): TGTGCCAGCAGCATGGACTTACCCACAGCCTGGTATTTT. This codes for CASSMDLPTAWYF.

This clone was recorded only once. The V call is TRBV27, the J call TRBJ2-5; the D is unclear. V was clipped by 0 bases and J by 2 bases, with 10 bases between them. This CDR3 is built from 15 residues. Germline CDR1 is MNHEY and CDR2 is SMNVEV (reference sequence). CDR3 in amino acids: CASSLSLQTQETQYF. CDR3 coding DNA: TGTGCCAGCAGTTTATCGTTACAGACACAAGAGACCCAGTACTTC.